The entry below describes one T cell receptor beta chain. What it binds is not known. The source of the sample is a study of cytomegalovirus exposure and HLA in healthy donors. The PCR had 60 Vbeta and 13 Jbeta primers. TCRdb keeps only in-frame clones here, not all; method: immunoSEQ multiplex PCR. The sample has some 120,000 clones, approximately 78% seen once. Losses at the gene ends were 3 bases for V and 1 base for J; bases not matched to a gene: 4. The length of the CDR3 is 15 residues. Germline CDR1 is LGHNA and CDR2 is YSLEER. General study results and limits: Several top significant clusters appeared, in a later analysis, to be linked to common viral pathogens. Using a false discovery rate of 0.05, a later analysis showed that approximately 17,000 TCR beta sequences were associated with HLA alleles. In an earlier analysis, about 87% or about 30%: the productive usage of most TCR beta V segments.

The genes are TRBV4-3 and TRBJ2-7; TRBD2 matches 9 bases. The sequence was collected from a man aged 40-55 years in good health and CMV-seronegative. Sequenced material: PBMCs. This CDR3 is CASSQLAGASYEQYF. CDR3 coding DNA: TGCGCCAGCAGCCAGTTAGCGGGGGCATCCTACGAGCAGTACTTC.